Detailed here is one T cell receptor beta chain. J lost 7 bases, V lost 3 bases, and 17 bases had no gene match. In germline, CDR1 is GTSNPN, CDR2 SVGIG (reference sequence). This CDR3 contains 17 residues. The data originate from a study of blood T cell repertoires in COVID-19. At the level of the study: T cells, B-cell-depleted T cells, or PBMCs provided the cDNA or gDNA that served as material.

As originally analysed: The authors estimated nucleated cell counts from reference gene primer amplification. Sequencing used immunoSEQ multiplex PCR; TCRdb keeps in-frame clones, though not all of them. V and J calls and clone size are those listed in that table; D and trimming were worked out from the DNA. Here the sample spans approximately 150,000 clones, just over 85% being singletons. This clonotype was sampled from a woman between 55 and 75 years old with acute or convalescent COVID-19. The J gene is TRBJ2-3, the V gene TRBV30; 9 bases map to TRBD2. The material sequenced was peripheral blood. CDR3 sequence (DNA): TGTGCCTGGAGCGGCGGGGGGGGGTCTTTAGGTTTAAATACGCAGTATTTT. As protein: CAWSGGGGSLGLNTQYF.